These T cell receptor beta chains were read from a single sample in a study of blood T cell repertoires in COVID-19. TCRdb's table, derived via immunoSEQ multiplex PCR, lists solely in-frame clones and lacks some. The sample contains 310,000 or so clones, about 88% of which appear only once. Sequenced material: PBMCs or T cells enriched from blood (not recorded which). These receptors originate from a woman aged 40 to 49 who had recovered from COVID-19. Both conserved end residues are part of each CDR3.

v_call	j_call	cdr3_aa
TRBV18	TRBJ1-1	CASSPVRDTEAFF
TRBV11-3	TRBJ2-7	CASSLGADSYEQYF
TRBV7-8	TRBJ2-7	CASSLARSDAHEQYF
TRBV28	TRBJ1-5	CASRVTGKGGNQPQHF
TRBV30	TRBJ2-5	CAWNGGSRTETQYF
TRBV7-2	TRBJ2-7	CASSLGPGQSYEQYF
TRBV15	TRBJ1-3	CATSRDRGYGNTIYF
TRBV15	TRBJ1-2	CATSRDYRGNYGYTF
TRBV7-8	TRBJ2-3	CASSPPRSSGGDTQYF
TRBV4-1	TRBJ1-3	CASSQVPGLGAADTIYF
TRBV3-1/TRBV3-2	TRBJ2-1	CASSQSRQGYNEQFF